The present T cell receptor (beta chain) was sequenced within a study of blood T cells in healthy people across ages (dated by TCRdb to the mid-2010s). Turning to the overall study: Template switching captured roughly one uniquely barcoded TCR beta cDNA molecule per two T cells in model experiments. To track age-related changes in TCR beta repertoire diversity, the study relied on deep sequencing normalized with unique cDNA molecular identifiers. Using the same blood draw, the study looked at two additional independent replicas of 1 million unique cDNA reads for two donors, one aged 18 to 30 and the other aged 80 or older. To avoid experimental bias, donors of different ages were randomly spread across the sequencing lanes. The donors were split into four age groups: young (average about 15 years), middle-aged (around 40), aged (62) and long-lived (approximately 80). On the study overall, not on this receptor specifically: Compared with the aged group, the long-lived group had more naive CD4+ T cells, fewer expanded clones and increased TCR diversity, suggesting age selection. Donor CMV infection status was unknown, potentially confounding age-related changes in expanded clonotypes. Because profiling used bulk unsorted PBMCs, naive and antigen-experienced compartments could not be compared conclusively. Observed TCR beta diversity per million T cells fell roughly linearly with age, and a significant reduction was already apparent by age about 36. There was a strong correlation between observed TCR beta diversity and the percentage of naive T cells measured by flow cytometry. Estimates of total diversity based on one million sequenced T cells were regarded as lower bounds and as underestimates.

The method behind the library was 5' RACE. The instrument was an Illumina HiSeq 2500. A second 7 to 11 cycle PCR used a sample-barcoded 5' primer and a J-beta primer mix. Each TCR beta cDNA molecule received a unique molecular identifier from a template-switch 5' adaptor carrying 12 random nucleotides. Each sample yielded at least 3 million CDR3-containing paired-end reads. The Mint cDNA synthesis kit, primed by a TRBC-specific oligonucleotide, was used to synthesize first-strand cDNA from all RNA. Following uracil-DNA glycosylase treatment, all cDNA underwent a first 18-cycle PCR with the universal primers M1SS and BC2_uni_R. The authors' analysis ran thus. Each sample was normalized by randomly selecting 1 million high-quality reads, each carrying a distinct molecular identifier. Reads sharing molecular identifiers were discarded rather than binned into consensus sequences. CDR3 identification, clonotype clustering and error correction used MiTCR with a Q25 quality threshold and the strictest error-elimination algorithm. A nonparametric unseen species model using Euler transformation provided a lower-bound estimate of total TCR beta diversity. The public reads were quality trimmed at Q25 with fastp and then assembled into clones with MiXCR by TCRdb, keeping productive beta chains. Entries that share a CDR3 protein sequence are merged under the most common genes and DNA. The V and J calls follow TCRdb's processing rather than the paper's. Present in this sample are about 1,500,000 distinct CDR3 sequences, under 30% of which were seen just once. More than 6% of the sample lies in the top ten.

The approximately 39 donors, aged about 6 to 95 years, were systemically healthy Caucasian individuals from Russia. Each donor gave ten milliliters of peripheral blood, collected into EDTA-treated Vacutainer tubes. Ficoll-Paque density-gradient centrifugation was used to isolate PBMCs, with at least 7 million per sample. Total RNA was extracted from PBMCs with Trizol reagent, with at least 5.5 micrograms obtained per sample. For every donor, an aliquot of PBMCs went through flow cytometry to measure the percentages of naive CD45RAhigh/CD27high T cells. The table lists this clonotype with a few counts. The antigen it recognizes is unknown. No quality values exist for individual bases; no much larger clone is one base distant. As encoded in the germline V gene, CDR1 is MDHEN while CDR2 is SYDVKM. V was cut back by 4 bases and J by 6 bases, leaving a gap of 10 bases between them. Its CDR3 holds 14 amino acids, cysteine through phenylalanine. The DNA shown is the 42-base CDR3, in frame from base 1.

Sequencing was carried out using blood. The V and J segments used are TRBV28 and TRBJ1-6; a weak D assignment points to TRBD1 (6 bases agree). This receptor was obtained from a woman in her 30s in good health. The nucleotide sequence is TGTGCCAGCAGTTCAGGACAGTCTAATTCACCCCTCCACTTT. This translates into CASSSGQSNSPLHF.